This TCR beta chain appears in the sequencing data of a study of T cell responses to AZD1222 COVID-19 vaccine. Study-wide findings and caveats: Donors were chiefly white British, with a greater number of females, and clonal diversity was perhaps underestimated.

The germline V gene encodes CDR1 WNHNN and CDR2 SYGVQD (reference sequence). Trimming took off 3 bases at V and 2 bases at J, with 7 bases between the two ends. This CDR3 is 14 amino acids long. About this clone: What it binds is unknown.

The assay was immunoSEQ multiplex PCR, and TCRdb's table has in-frame clones only and misses some. Of under 150,000 clones listed, 80% to 90% are singletons. The sample in question was peripheral blood, obtained on day 0 of AZD1222 vaccination. The chain recombines TRBV10-1 with TRBJ2-2; D unresolved. The TCR sequence derives from an adult in good health. Here the CDR3 reads CASSEPPNTGELFF. The CDR3 DNA sequence: TGCGCCAGCAGTGAACCCCCCAACACCGGGGAGCTGTTTTTT.